Detailed here is one TCR beta chain. Measured with immunoSEQ multiplex PCR; TCRdb has only the in-frame clones, and not every one. Of roughly 80,000 clones listed, around 94% are singletons. This specimen belongs to a study of technical replicates of blood from a handful of donors. With V trimmed by 2 bases and J by 7 bases, 10 bases remained unmatched. Per the germline V gene, CDR1 is MNHNS and CDR2 is SASEGT. The CDR3 loop spans 16 amino acids. Sequencing used T cells isolated from PBMCs. This rearrangement joins TRBV6-1 to TRBJ2-2, with TRBD2 identical over 7 bases. This sequence originates from a human donor in good health. For the CDR3, the DNA is TGTGCCAGCAGTGAACCGGGAGCGGGAATGGGCGGGGAGCTGTTTTTT. It yields the protein CASSEPGAGMGGELFF.